The 5 T cell receptor beta chains given below trace back to one sample, sequenced in a study of ipilimumab plus nivolumab after autologous stem cell transplantation. Libraries were prepared by immunoSEQ multiplex PCR; TCRdb keeps only in-frame clonotypes and omits some of them. This sample has under 20,000 clones, with more than 65% found just once. The specimen comprised PBMCs, sampled in a trial of ipilimumab plus nivolumab as post-transplant consolidation. Receptors were obtained from a male donor with diffuse large B-cell lymphoma.

The chain is built from TRBV9 and TRBJ2-1, with 8 bases identical to TRBD2. This CDR3 contains 14 residues. V was pared by 4 bases and J by 6 bases, with 6 bases of the junction left unmatched. CDR1 is SGDLS, CDR2 YYNGEE, per germline. The CDR3 region is CASSISGRGNEQFF. Here the CDR3 DNA reads TGTGCCAGCAGCATCAGCGGGAGAGGCAATGAGCAGTTCTTC.

The rearrangement joins TRBV6-5 to TRBJ1-6; D possibly corresponds to TRBD1 (6 bases). The germline V gene encodes CDR1 MNHEY and CDR2 SVGAGI. V lost 6 bases to trimming and J lost 7 bases, with 13 bases between them. CDR3 length equals 14 residues. DNA of the CDR3: TGTGCCAGCAGGTTTTCGGGGGCGAATTCACCCCTCCACTTT. Translated, it gives CASRFSGANSPLHF.

The V gene is TRBV18, the J gene TRBJ2-7; tentative D call: TRBD2 (6 bases). The germline V gene has CDR1 KGHSH and CDR2 LQKENI. The CDR3 spans 16 residues. The V and J ends lost 0 bases and 3 bases respectively, with 15 bases between them. CDR3: CASSPPSGAGIYEQYF. As DNA, the CDR3 is TGTGCCAGCTCACCACCGTCGGGAGCGGGCATCTACGAGCAGTACTTC.

The rearrangement uses TRBV11-2 and TRBJ2-5; D remains unclear. TRBJ2-7 explains the end of the DNA better; the J call may be wrong. CDR3 length: 14 amino acids. Looked up from germline, CDR1 is SGHAT and CDR2 is FQNNGV. The CDR3 sequence is CASSSLVAAYEQYF. CDR3 DNA sequence: TGTGCCAGCAGCTCCTTGGTCGCCGCCTACGAGCAGTACTTC.

V is TRBV5-1 and J is TRBJ2-1; D might be TRBD2 (5 bases). Germline V gene sequence: CDR1 SGHRS, CDR2 YFSETQ. Trimming took off 1 base at V and 0 bases at J, with 8 bases between the two ends. The CDR3 covers 15 residues. CDR3: CASSLFRGSYNEQFF. CDR3 DNA sequence: TGCGCCAGCAGCTTGTTTCGGGGCTCCTACAATGAGCAGTTCTTC.